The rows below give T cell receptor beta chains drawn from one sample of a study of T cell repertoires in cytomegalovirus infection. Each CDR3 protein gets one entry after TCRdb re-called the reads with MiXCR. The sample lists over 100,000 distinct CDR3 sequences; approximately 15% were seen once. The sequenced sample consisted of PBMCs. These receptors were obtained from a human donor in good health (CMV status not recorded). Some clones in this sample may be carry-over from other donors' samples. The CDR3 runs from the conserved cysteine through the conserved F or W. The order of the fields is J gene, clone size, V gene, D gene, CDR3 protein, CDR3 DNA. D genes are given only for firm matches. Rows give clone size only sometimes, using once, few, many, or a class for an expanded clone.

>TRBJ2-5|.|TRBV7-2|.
CASSPGGGAAETQYF
TGTGCCAGCAGCCCCGGTGGGGGGGCCGCAGAGACCCAGTACTTC
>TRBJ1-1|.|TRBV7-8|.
CASSPKVGEMNTEAFF
TGTGCCAGCAGCCCGAAGGTTGGGGAAATGAACACTGAAGCTTTCTTT
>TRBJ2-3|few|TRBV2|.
CASSEAPAADTQYF
TGTGCCAGCAGTGAAGCGCCGGCAGCAGATACGCAGTATTTT
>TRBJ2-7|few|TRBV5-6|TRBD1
CASSLPGQGSYEQYF
TGTGCCAGCAGCCTCCCGGGACAGGGATCCTACGAGCAGTACTTC
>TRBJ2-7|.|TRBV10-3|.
CANSDRGNSYEQYF
TGTGCCAACAGTGATAGGGGGAACAGCTACGAGCAGTACTTC
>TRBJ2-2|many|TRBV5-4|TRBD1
CASRRTGPNTGELFF
TGTGCCAGCAGACGGACAGGGCCGAACACCGGGGAGCTGTTTTTT
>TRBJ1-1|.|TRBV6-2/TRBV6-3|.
CASSGEGFTEAFF
TGTGCCAGCAGTGGAGAGGGGTTCACTGAAGCTTTCTTT
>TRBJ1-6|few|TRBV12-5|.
CASGWDSPLHF
TGTGCTAGTGGTTGGGATTCACCCCTCCACTTT
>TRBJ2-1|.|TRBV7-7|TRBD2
CASSFSLAAYNEQFF
TGTGCTAGCAGCTTCTCACTAGCGGCCTACAATGAGCAGTTCTTC
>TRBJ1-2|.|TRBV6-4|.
CASSSKNRDKGYTF
TGTGCCAGCAGTTCTAAAAACAGGGATAAAGGCTACACCTTC